The entry below describes one T cell receptor beta chain. Its specificity is unknown. This entry comes from a study of T cell repertoires in cytomegalovirus infection. Across the whole study: Public TCR beta signatures marked donors with CMV infection and the matching HLA.

Study findings and constraints: Identification of carriers of CMV plus the relevant HLA was performed using cumulative public TCR beta family frequency. The study found HLA-C-restricted CMV-specific TCR beta clonotypes dominating the ex vivo response.

TCRdb analysed the reads with MiXCR anew, one entry per CDR3 protein. The sample includes some 390,000 distinct CDR3 sequences, 15% to 20% seen only once; the top ten take roughly 8.7%. Trimming removed 2 bases from V and 4 bases from J, with 8 bases in between. From germline, CDR1 is MNHEY and CDR2 SVGAGI. CDR3 length: 13 amino acids. This clonotype was obtained from a human donor in good health (CMV status not recorded). Some clones in this sample may be carry-over from other donors' samples. The V and J genes are TRBV6-5 and TRBJ1-1; D is unclear. Sequencing was done on a sample of PBMCs. The CDR3 DNA follows: TGTGCCAGCAGTTACCACGAGGGCACTGAAGCTTTCTTT. Encoded protein: CASSYHEGTEAFF.